What follows is one TCR beta chain and its context. Its target is unknown. Trimming pared 10 bases from V and 9 bases from J, leaving 19 bases between. Germline loops: CDR1 SGHTA, CDR2 FQGNSA. The CDR3 extends over 12 amino acids. The data were obtained in a study of CD8+CD57+ T cells in acquired aplastic anemia. In the study overall: The mean DNA yield obtained from sorted CD4+ and CD8+ cells came to around 3 ug. Findings and limits, study-wide: There were about 27 CD8+ CDR3 sequences that occurred in both patients and controls.

Patients chosen for sequencing had shown CD8+CD57+ cell expansion by flow cytometry. The patients, all of them, had severe acquired aplastic anemia. Profiles of TCR beta VDJ and CDR3 were generated from a genomic DNA template. MiXCR, run by TCRdb on the reads, gives a single entry per CDR3 protein. The sample includes 260,000 or so distinct CDR3 sequences, 47% seen only once; the top ten take 7% to 9.5%. The source material was sorted CD4+, CD8+, or CD8+CD57+ T cells (not recorded which) from PBMCs. The receptor comes from a human donor with aplastic anemia. The chain has TRBV7-2 and TRBJ2-7, with D unclear. The CDR3, as DNA: TGTGCCACCAGTGACCCCGTTGGGGTGCAGTACTTC. This encodes CATSDPVGVQYF.